The sample holds many counts of the clone carrying this T cell receptor beta chain. Its antigen remains unknown. In germline, CDR1 is WSHSY, CDR2 SAAADI. Trimming stripped 2 bases from V and 0 bases from J, with 14 bases between. The length of the CDR3 is 16 residues. The data derive from a study of T-cell reconstitution after alpha-beta-depleted transplantation in children. General study results and limits: A year post-transplant, T-cell counts and diversity derived mostly from newly produced T cells. Some patients owed their high day-60 TCRbeta diversity to surviving recipient T cells and thymic progenitors. Several hundred expanded graft clones reportedly were the source of alpha-beta T cells about two months after transplant.

TCRbeta library construction was performed incorporating unique molecular identifiers. TCRdb passed the PCR reads through MiXCR, listing each CDR3 protein once. The sample has hundreds of thousands of distinct CDR3 sequences, around 12% seen once; the top ten hold 0.79%. The input for sequencing was PBMCs, taken before TCRalphabeta/CD19-depleted stem cell transplant. This receptor was taken from a girl aged 2 to 10 with congenital amegakaryocytic thrombocytopenia, due to receive a stem cell transplant. The chain couples TRBV10-2 to TRBJ2-7; D gene uncertain. The CDR3 is CASSEPNGLYSYEQYF. Here the CDR3 DNA reads TGCGCCAGCAGTGAGCCGAACGGGCTTTACTCCTACGAGCAGTACTTC.